This TCR beta chain appears in the sequencing data of a study of T cell responses to AZD1222 COVID-19 vaccine. Trimming cost V 8 bases and J 6 bases, with 11 bases left between them. CDR1 is MNHEY and CDR2 is SVGAGI in the germline V gene. This CDR3 spans 11 amino acids. As concerns this clone: Antigen: not known.

General observations from the study: Donors were largely white British and mainly female; clonal diversity was possibly underestimated. Variant regions that are unmutated are reportedly the target of nearly half of spike-specific TCRs.

Profiled with immunoSEQ multiplex PCR; TCRdb holds only in-frame clones, not every one. Of some 83,000 clones listed, just under 90% are singletons. This specimen consisted of peripheral blood, obtained on day 0 of AZD1222 vaccination. The chain carries TRBV6-5 and TRBJ2-7; no clear D gene. This receptor was obtained from an adult in good health. The CDR3 DNA sequence: TGTGCCAGCGGACGGCTAGGCGAGCAGTACTTC. Its protein product is CASGRLGEQYF.